This record concerns one TCR beta chain sequence. The CDR3 is made up of 14 amino acids. V was trimmed by 4 bases and J by 6 bases, leaving 13 bases between them. The germline V gene has CDR1 SGHTA and CDR2 FQGNSA. This entry is derived from a study of T cell changes during pregnancy in multiple sclerosis. The method was immunoSEQ multiplex PCR; TCRdb's version includes in-frame clones alone and lacks a portion of them. The sample has roughly 13,000 clones; more than 85% are singletons. The sequence came from a female donor in good health, enrolled as a control in a pregnancy study. The starting material was peripheral blood, obtained in the second trimester of pregnancy. The chain combines TRBV7-2 with TRBJ2-4; tentative D call: TRBD1 (5 bases). This CDR3 reads CASSSPDKLNIQYF. CDR3 nucleotide sequence: TGTGCCAGCAGCTCGCCGGACAAGCTAAACATTCAGTACTTC.